One sample yielded the 3 T cell receptor beta chains listed below, sequenced in a study of T cells in Graves' hyperthyroidism and ophthalmopathy. TCR beta CDR3 regions were amplified from RNA. Primed by the HTBI set, a first-round RT-PCR was run on the TCR CDR3. TCRdb fed the multiplex PCR reads into MiXCR, producing one record per CDR3 protein. The table has more than 500,000 distinct CDR3 sequences, roughly 17% seen once. Sequenced input: blood. The receptor set was obtained from a young woman with Graves' hyperthyroidism.

This clonotype was seen many times. The chain is built from TRBV6-1 and TRBJ2-5, with D tentatively TRBD2 (7 bases). V was cut by 5 bases and J by 5 bases, with 18 bases left in between. CDR3 length: 15 residues. Germline CDR1 is MNHNS and CDR2 is SASEGT. CDR3 protein: CASSYDRGAGETQYF. The CDR3 DNA is TGTGCCAGCAGTTATGATCGGGGGGCAGGGGAGACCCAGTACTTC.

There are many counts of this clonotype. The chain couples TRBV12-3 or TRBV12-4 to TRBJ1-1; TRBD1 matches at 11 bases. V lost 2 bases, J lost 3 bases, and 2 bases stayed unmatched. There are 15 residues in the CDR3. The CDR3 protein is CASSLWGQGDTEAFF. The CDR3 bases are TGTGCCAGCAGTTTATGGGGACAGGGGGACACTGAAGCTTTCTTT.

The CDR3 DNA reads as TGCAGTGCTCGGGGACAGCTTAGCAATCAGCCCCAGCATTTT. This encodes CSARGQLSNQPQHF. V and J are TRBV20-1 and TRBJ1-5, with 7 nucleotides matching TRBD1. This CDR3 has 14 residues. With 5 bases clipped from V and 0 bases from J, the junction kept 4 bases outside the gene matches. Germline loops: CDR1 DFQATT, CDR2 SNEGSKA (reference sequence).